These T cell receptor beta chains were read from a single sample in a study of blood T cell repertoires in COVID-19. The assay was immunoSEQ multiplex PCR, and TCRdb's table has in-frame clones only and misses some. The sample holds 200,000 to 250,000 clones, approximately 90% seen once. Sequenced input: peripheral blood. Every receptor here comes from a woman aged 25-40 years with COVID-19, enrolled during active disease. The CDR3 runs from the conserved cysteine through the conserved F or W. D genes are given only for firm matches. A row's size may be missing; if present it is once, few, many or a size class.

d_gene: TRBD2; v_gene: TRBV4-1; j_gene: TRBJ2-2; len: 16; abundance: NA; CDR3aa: CASSQGVTSATGELFF; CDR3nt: TGCGCCAGCAGCCAAGGGGTGACTAGCGCCACCGGGGAGCTGTTTTTT
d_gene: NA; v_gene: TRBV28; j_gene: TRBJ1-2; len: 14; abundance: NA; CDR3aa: CASSLGRLNYGYTF; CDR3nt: TGTGCCAGCAGTTTAGGGCGTCTTAACTATGGCTACACCTTC
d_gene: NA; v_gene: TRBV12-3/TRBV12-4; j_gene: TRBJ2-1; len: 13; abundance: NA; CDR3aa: CASSLVTDNEQFF; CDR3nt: TGTGCCAGCAGTTTAGTCACAGACAATGAGCAGTTCTTC
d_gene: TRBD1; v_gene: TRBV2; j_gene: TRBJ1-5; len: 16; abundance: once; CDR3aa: CASRTGRGRSNQPQHF; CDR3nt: TGTGCCAGCAGAACGGGCAGGGGGCGAAGCAATCAGCCCCAGCATTTT
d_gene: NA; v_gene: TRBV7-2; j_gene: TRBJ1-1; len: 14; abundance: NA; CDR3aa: CASSFRGRRTEAFF; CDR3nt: TGTGCCAGCAGCTTCAGGGGAAGGAGAACTGAAGCTTTCTTT
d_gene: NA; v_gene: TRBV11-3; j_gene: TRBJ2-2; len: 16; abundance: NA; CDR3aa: CASSSGGSRGTGELFF; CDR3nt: TGTGCCAGCAGCTCGGGCGGTTCTAGGGGGACCGGGGAGCTGTTTTTT
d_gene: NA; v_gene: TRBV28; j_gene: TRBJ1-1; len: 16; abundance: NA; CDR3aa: CASSLVGTHMNTEAFF; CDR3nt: TGTGCCAGCAGTTTAGTTGGCACGCACATGAACACTGAAGCTTTCTTT
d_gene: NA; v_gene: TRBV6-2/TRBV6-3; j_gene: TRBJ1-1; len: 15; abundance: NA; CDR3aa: CASSKRQETNTEAFF; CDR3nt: TGTGCCAGCAGCAAAAGACAGGAGACGAACACTGAAGCTTTCTTT
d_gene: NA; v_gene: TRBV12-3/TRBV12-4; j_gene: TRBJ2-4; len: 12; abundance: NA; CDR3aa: CATSRTINIQYF; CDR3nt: TGTGCCACCAGTCGGACAATAAACATTCAGTACTTC
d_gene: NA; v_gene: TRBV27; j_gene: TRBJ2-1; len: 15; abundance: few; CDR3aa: CASSYGTHSYNEQFF; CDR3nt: TGTGCCAGCAGTTACGGGACTCACTCCTACAATGAGCAGTTCTTC
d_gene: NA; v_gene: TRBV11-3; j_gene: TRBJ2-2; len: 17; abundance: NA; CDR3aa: CASSLGLAGDHTGELFF; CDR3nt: TGTGCCAGCAGCTTAGGTCTGGCAGGGGATCACACCGGGGAGCTGTTTTTT
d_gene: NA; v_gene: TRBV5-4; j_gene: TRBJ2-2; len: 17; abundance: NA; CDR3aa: CASSLEGWTKNTGELFF; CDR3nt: TGTGCCAGCAGCTTGGAAGGGTGGACAAAGAACACCGGGGAGCTGTTTTTT
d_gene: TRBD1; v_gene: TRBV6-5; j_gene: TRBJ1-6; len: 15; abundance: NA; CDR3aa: CASSPTGTGNSPLHF; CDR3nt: TGTGCCAGCAGTCCTACCGGGACAGGGAATTCACCCCTCCACTTT
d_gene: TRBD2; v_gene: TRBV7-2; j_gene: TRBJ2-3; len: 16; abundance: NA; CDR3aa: CASHRRAGAFTDTQYF; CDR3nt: TGTGCCAGCCATAGACGGGCGGGAGCTTTCACAGATACGCAGTATTTT
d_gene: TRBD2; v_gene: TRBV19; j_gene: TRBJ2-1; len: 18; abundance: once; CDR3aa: CASSVTPGGTYSYNEQFF; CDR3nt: TGTGCCAGTAGTGTAACCCCCGGGGGGACCTACTCCTACAATGAGCAGTTCTTC
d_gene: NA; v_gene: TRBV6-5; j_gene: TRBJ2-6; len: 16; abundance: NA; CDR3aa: CASSYRTGSGANVLTF; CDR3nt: TGTGCCAGCAGTTACCGAACAGGGTCTGGGGCCAACGTCCTGACTTTC
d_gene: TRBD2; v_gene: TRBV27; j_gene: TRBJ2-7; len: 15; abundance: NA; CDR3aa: CASSPSGGRSYEQYF; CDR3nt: TGTGCCAGCAGTCCTAGCGGGGGGCGCTCCTACGAGCAGTACTTC
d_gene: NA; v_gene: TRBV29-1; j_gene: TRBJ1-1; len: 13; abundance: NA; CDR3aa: CSVASGGNTEAFF; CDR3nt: TGCAGCGTGGCCTCCGGGGGGAACACTGAAGCTTTCTTT
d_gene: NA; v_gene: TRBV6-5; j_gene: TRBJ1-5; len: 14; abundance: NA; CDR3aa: CASSYSQGNQPQHF; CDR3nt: TGTGCCAGCAGTTACTCACAGGGCAATCAGCCCCAGCATTTT
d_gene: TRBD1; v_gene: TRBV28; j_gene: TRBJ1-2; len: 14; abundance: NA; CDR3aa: CASSPGYRGDGYTF; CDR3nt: TGTGCCAGCAGCCCCGGGTACAGGGGGGATGGCTACACCTTC
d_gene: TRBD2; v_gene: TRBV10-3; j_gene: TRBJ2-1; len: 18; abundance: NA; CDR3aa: CAISEGLAGEGRYNEQFF; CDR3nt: TGTGCCATCAGTGAGGGCCTAGCGGGGGAGGGTCGCTACAATGAGCAGTTCTTC
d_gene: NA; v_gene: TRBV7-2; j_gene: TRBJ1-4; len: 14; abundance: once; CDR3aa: CASSLDSRSEKLFF; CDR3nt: TGTGCCAGCAGCCTGGACAGTAGATCTGAAAAACTGTTTTTT
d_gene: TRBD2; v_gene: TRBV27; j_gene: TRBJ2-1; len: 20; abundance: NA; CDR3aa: CASSSLLTRLAGGPYNEQFF; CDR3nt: TGTGCCAGCAGTTCCCTCCTCACCCGACTAGCGGGGGGCCCCTACAATGAGCAGTTCTTC
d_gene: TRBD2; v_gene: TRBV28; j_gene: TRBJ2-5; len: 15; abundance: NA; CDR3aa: CASSLTREGGETQYF; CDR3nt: TGTGCCAGCAGTTTAACCCGGGAGGGCGGGGAGACCCAGTACTTC
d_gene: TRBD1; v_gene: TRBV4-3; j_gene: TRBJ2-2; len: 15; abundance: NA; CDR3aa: CASGGTGISTGELFF; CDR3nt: TGCGCCAGCGGGGGGACAGGGATTTCCACCGGGGAGCTGTTTTTT
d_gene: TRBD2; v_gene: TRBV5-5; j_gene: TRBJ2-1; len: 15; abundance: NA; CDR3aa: CASSFLAGAPNEQFF; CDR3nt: TGTGCCAGCAGCTTCCTAGCGGGAGCCCCCAATGAGCAGTTCTTC
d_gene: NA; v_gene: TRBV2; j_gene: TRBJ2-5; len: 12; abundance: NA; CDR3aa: CASSRTPETQYF; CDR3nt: TGTGCCAGCAGTAGGACTCCAGAGACCCAGTACTTC
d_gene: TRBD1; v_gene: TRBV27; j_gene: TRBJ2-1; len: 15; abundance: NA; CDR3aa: CASSSRDRGENEQFF; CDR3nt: TGTGCCAGCAGTTCCCGGGACAGGGGGGAGAATGAGCAGTTCTTC
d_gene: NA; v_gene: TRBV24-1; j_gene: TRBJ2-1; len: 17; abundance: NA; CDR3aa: CATSDLDLQGDYNEQFF; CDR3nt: TGTGCCACCAGTGATTTGGATCTGCAGGGTGACTACAATGAGCAGTTCTTC
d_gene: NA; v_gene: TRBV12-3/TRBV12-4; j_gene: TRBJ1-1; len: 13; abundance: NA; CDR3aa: CASSGLGRREAFF; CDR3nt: TGTGCCAGCAGTGGGTTAGGTAGGAGAGAAGCTTTCTTT
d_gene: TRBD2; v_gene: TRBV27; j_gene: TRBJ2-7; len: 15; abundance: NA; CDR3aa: CASSSGGGGSYEQYF; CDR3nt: TGTGCCAGCAGTTCCGGAGGCGGGGGCTCCTACGAGCAGTACTTC
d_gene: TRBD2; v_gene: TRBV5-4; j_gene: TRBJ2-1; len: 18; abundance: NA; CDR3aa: CASSLMLGGTHKDNEQFF; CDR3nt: TGTGCCAGCAGCTTGATGCTCGGGGGGACCCATAAGGACAATGAGCAGTTCTTC
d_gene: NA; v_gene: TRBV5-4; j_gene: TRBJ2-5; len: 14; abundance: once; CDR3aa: CASSFSGSQETQYF; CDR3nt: TGTGCCAGCAGCTTTAGCGGATCCCAAGAGACCCAGTACTTC
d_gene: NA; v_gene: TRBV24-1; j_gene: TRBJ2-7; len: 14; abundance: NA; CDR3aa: CATSDFRDTLKQYF; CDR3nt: TGTGCCACCAGTGATTTTCGGGACACCCTCAAGCAGTACTTC
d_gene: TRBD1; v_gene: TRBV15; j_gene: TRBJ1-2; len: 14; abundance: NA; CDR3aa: CATSREQGAYGYTF; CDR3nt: TGTGCCACCAGCAGAGAACAGGGGGCCTACGGCTACACCTTC
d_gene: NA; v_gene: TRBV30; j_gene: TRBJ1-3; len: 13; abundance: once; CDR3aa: CAWSVLGGNTIYF; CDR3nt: TGTGCCTGGAGTGTACTAGGGGGAAACACCATATATTTT
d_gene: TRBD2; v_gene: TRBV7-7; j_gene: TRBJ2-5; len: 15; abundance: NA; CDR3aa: CASSLGTSGKETQYF; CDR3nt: TGTGCTAGCAGCTTAGGGACTAGCGGGAAAGAGACCCAGTACTTC
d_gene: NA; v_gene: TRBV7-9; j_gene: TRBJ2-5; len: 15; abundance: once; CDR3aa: CASSLPNRDQETQYF; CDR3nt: TGTGCCAGCAGCTTACCCAACAGGGACCAAGAGACCCAGTACTTC
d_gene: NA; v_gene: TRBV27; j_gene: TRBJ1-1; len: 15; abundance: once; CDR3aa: CASSLFGGFRTEAFF; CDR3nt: TGTGCCAGCAGTTTATTCGGAGGGTTTCGGACTGAAGCTTTCTTT
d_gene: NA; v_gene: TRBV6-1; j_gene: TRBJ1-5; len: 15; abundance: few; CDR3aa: CASSELQITNQPQHF; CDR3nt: TGTGCCAGCAGTGAATTGCAGATAACGAATCAGCCCCAGCATTTT
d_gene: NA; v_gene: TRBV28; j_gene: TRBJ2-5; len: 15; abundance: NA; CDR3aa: CASSSNQGGGETQYF; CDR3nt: TGTGCCAGCAGTTCTAACCAGGGTGGCGGAGAGACCCAGTACTTC
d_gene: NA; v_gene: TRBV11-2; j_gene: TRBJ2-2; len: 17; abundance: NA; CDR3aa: CASSTPEGQLNTGELFF; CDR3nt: TGTGCCAGCAGCACCCCCGAAGGACAGTTGAACACCGGGGAGCTGTTTTTT
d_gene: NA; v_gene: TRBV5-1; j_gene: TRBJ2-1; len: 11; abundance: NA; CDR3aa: CASSPDNEQFF; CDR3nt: TGCGCCAGCAGCCCAGACAATGAGCAGTTCTTC
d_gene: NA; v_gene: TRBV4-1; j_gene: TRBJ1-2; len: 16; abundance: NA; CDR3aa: CASSQGPGTRTEGYTF; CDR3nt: TGCGCCAGCAGCCAGGGCCCCGGGACCCGGACAGAGGGCTACACCTTC
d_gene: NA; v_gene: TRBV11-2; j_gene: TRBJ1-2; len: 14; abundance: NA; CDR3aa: CASSLSPDTYGYTF; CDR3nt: TGTGCCAGCAGCCTTTCACCTGACACCTATGGCTACACCTTC
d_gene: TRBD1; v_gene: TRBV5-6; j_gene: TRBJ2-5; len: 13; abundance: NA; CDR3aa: CASSGQGVKTQYF; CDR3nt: TGTGCCAGCAGCGGACAGGGGGTTAAGACCCAGTACTTC
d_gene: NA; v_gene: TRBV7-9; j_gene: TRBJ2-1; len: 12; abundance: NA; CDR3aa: CASSNGKREQFF; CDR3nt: TGTGCCAGCAGCAACGGGAAGCGTGAGCAGTTCTTC
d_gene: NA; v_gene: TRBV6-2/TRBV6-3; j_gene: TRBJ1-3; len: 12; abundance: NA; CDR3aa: CASSYRVSTIYF; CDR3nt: TGTGCCAGCAGTTACCGTGTATCGACCATATATTTT
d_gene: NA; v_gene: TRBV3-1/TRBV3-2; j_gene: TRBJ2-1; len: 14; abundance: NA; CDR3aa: CASSQGSFRGEQFF; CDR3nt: TGTGCCAGCAGCCAAGGAAGCTTCAGGGGTGAGCAGTTCTTC
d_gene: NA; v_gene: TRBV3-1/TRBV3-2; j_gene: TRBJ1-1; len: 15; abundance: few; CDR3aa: CASSQRGAVLAEAFF; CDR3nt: TGTGCCAGCAGCCAAAGGGGCGCGGTGTTGGCTGAAGCTTTCTTT
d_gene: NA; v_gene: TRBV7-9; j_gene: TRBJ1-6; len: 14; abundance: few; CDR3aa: CASSPSTGNSPLHF; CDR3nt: TGTGCCAGCAGCCCGTCGACGGGTAATTCACCCCTCCACTTT
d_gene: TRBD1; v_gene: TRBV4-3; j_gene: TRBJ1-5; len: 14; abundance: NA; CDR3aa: CASSRGTGNQPQHF; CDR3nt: TGCGCCAGCAGCCGAGGGACAGGCAATCAGCCCCAGCATTTT
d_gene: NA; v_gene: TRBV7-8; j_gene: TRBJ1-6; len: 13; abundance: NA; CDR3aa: CASSPGLSENRHF; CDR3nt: TGTGCCAGCAGCCCGGGACTATCGGAAAATCGCCACTTT
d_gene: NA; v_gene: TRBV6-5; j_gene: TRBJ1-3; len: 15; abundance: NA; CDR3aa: CASSAETVSGNTIYF; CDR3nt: TGTGCCAGCAGCGCGGAGACAGTATCTGGAAACACCATATATTTT
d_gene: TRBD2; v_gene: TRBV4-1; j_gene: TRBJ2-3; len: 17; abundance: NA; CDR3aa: CASSQVIPGGTTDTQYF; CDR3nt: TGCGCCAGCAGCCAAGTTATCCCGGGAGGGACCACAGATACGCAGTATTTT
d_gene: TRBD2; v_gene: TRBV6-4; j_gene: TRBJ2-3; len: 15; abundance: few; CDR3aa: CASSDRGGAQNTQYF; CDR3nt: TGTGCCAGCAGTGACCGCGGGGGGGCCCAAAATACGCAGTATTTT
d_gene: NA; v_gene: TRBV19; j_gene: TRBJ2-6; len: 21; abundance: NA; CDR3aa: CASSPWTAPSGGDSGANVLTF; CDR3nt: TGTGCCAGTAGTCCATGGACAGCTCCTAGCGGAGGGGACTCTGGGGCCAACGTCCTGACTTTC
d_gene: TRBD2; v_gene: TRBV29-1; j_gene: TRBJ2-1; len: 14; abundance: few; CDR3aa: CSVTRPGLAYEQFF; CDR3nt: TGCAGCGTTACCCGACCGGGACTAGCCTATGAGCAGTTCTTC
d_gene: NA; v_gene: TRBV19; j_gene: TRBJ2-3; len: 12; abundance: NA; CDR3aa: CASSRSTDTQYF; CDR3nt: TGTGCCAGTAGTCGTAGCACAGATACGCAGTATTTT
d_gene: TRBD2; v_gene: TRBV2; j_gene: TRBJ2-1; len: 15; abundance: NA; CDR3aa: CASSELAGLYNEQFF; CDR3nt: TGTGCCAGCAGTGAATTAGCGGGACTCTACAATGAGCAGTTCTTC